Sequencing of this TCR beta chain was carried out in a study of T cell repertoires in cytomegalovirus infection. Each CDR3 protein gets one entry after TCRdb re-called the reads with MiXCR. The sample holds 7,100 or so distinct CDR3 sequences, 45% to 60% seen once. The CDR3 is 15 residues long. Germline trimming cut 1 base from V and 3 bases from J; bases unmatched to any gene: 6. A few counts support this clonotype. As yet, its antigen is unknown. This TCR derives from a human donor in good health (CMV status not recorded). Some clones in this sample may be carry-over from other donors' samples. This chain connects TRBV12-3 or TRBV12-4 to TRBJ2-7; TRBD2 agrees at 7 bases. Sequencing was carried out using PBMCs, sequenced either directly or after in vitro stimulation (not recorded which). CDR3 sequence: CASSLGTRTYYEQYF. In nucleotides, the CDR3 is TGTGCCAGCAGTTTAGGGACTAGAACATACTACGAGCAGTACTTC.